The 25 T cell receptor beta chains in this list originate from one sample, sequenced in a study of T-cell reconstitution after alpha-beta-depleted transplantation in children. Construction of the TCRbeta library involved unique molecular identifiers. TCRdb used MiXCR to reprocess the PCR reads, holding one entry per CDR3 protein. The table has 250,000 to 300,000 distinct CDR3 sequences, about a tenth seen once; the top ten hold roughly a tenth. The sequences come from PBMCs from the stem cell graft donor, collected from the stem cell graft. These receptors originate from a human donor who donated a stem cell graft to a child with SCID.

This clonotype was seen repeatedly, ten times or more. J is TRBJ1-2 and V is TRBV6-1; D is unclear. The CDR3 runs to 14 residues. The V gene's germline CDR1 is MNHNS and CDR2 SASEGT. Trimming stripped 0 bases from V and 4 bases from J, with 9 bases between. This CDR3 is CASSEAIGGYGYTF. CDR3 in DNA: TGTGCCAGCAGTGAAGCGATCGGAGGCTATGGCTACACCTTC.

CDR3 DNA: TGTGCCAGCAGCTTAGGGATCCCGGGGGCGGCGAACACCGGGGAGCTGTTTTTT. Translation: CASSLGIPGAANTGELFF. The chain couples TRBV7-7 to TRBJ2-2, with D possibly called TRBD1 or TRBD2 (6 bases each). Trimming left V 1 base short and J 0 bases short, with 15 bases between. Germline CDR1 SSHAT, CDR2 FNYEAQ (reference sequence). This CDR3 spans 18 amino acids.

The rearrangement uses TRBV5-1 and TRBJ2-7, with D perhaps given as TRBD1 or TRBD2 (5 bases each). This CDR3 is 12 amino acids long. CDR1 is SGHRS and CDR2 is YFSETQ in the germline V gene. V dropped 2 bases and J dropped 5 bases, with 8 bases sitting between them. This CDR3 reads CASSFRDDEQYF. Written as DNA, the CDR3 is TGCGCCAGCAGCTTCAGGGACGACGAGCAGTACTTC.

In its sample, this clonotype was seen a few times. The chain employs TRBV6-6 and TRBJ2-1, with D maybe TRBD1 (6 bases). Germline CDR1 MNHNY, CDR2 SVGAGI (reference sequence). The CDR3 is made up of 12 amino acids. V was cut by 5 bases and J by 11 bases, with 13 bases left in between. In DNA, the CDR3 is TGTGCCAGCAGTCAAAACAGGGAAAAGCAGTTCTTC. Amino acids: CASSQNREKQFF.

This clonotype occurred many times. V is TRBV4-2 and J is TRBJ2-3, with 7 bases lining up with TRBD2. The CDR3 runs 15 residues. Losses at the gene ends were 1 base for V and 4 bases for J; bases not matched to a gene: 5. CDR1 and CDR2 from the germline V gene are LGHNA and YNFKEQ. Here the CDR3 reads CASSQGGGEADTQYF. CDR3 in DNA: TGTGCCAGCAGCCAAGGGGGGGGAGAGGCAGATACGCAGTATTTT.

This clonotype showed up just a few times. J is TRBJ1-6 and V is TRBV5-1, with a weak D call TRBD1 (5 bases). Per germline, CDR1 SGHRS and CDR2 YFSETQ. The CDR3 is made up of 14 amino acids. V was trimmed by 6 bases and J by 7 bases, leaving 14 bases between them. The CDR3 sequence: CASTPGTTNSPLHF. The CDR3 DNA is TGCGCCAGCACCCCCGGGACCACAAATTCACCCCTCCACTTT.

CDR3 amino acids: CSAAEGDSPLHF. In DNA, the CDR3 is TGCAGTGCCGCCGAGGGGGATTCACCCCTCCACTTT. The gene calls are TRBV20-1 and TRBJ1-6; weak D call: TRBD1 (6 bases). Trimming shortened V by 6 bases and J by 8 bases, and 11 bases separated the two germline ends. Germline V lookup: CDR1 DFQATT, CDR2 SNEGSKA (reference sequence). The CDR3 runs to 12 residues.

This clonotype was seen a few times. This sequence joins TRBV4-1 and TRBJ2-7; TRBD2 matches 12 bases. The CDR3 has 15 amino acids. V lost 0 bases to trimming and J lost 3 bases; unmatched junction nucleotides: 0. The germline gives CDR1 MGHRA, CDR2 YSYEKL. CDR3 nucleotides: TGCGCCAGCAGCCAAGAACTAGCGGGGGGCTACGAGCAGTACTTC. It encodes CASSQELAGGYEQYF.

About this clonotype: Possible read error: a much larger clone is one base away. The V call is TRBV13, the J call TRBJ2-3, with D tentatively TRBD1 or TRBD2 (6 bases each). V lost 5 bases, J lost 3 bases, and 18 bases lay in between. Germline V gene lookup returns CDR1 PRHDT and CDR2 FYEKMQ (reference sequence). The CDR3 spans 16 residues. CDR3 nucleotides: TGTGCCAGCAGCACCCATAGCTGGGGGGCAACAGATACGCAGTATTTT. Protein: CASSTHSWGATDTQYF.

This sequence joins TRBV27 and TRBJ2-5, with 7 positions matching TRBD2. The CDR3 totals 13 residues. V shed 4 bases and J 2 bases; nucleotides not matched to a gene: 1. In germline, CDR1 is MNHEY, CDR2 SMNVEV (reference sequence). The CDR3 region is CASSWGGQETQYF. The CDR3 DNA follows: TGTGCCAGCAGTTGGGGGGGACAAGAGACCCAGTACTTC.

The chain is built from TRBV5-1 and TRBJ1-2, with D possibly TRBD1 on 6 matching bases. Germline loops: CDR1 SGHRS, CDR2 YFSETQ. The ends were cut back, 5 bases at V and 2 bases at J, with 13 bases in the middle. The CDR3 is 14 amino acids. CDR3 region: CASRPRTANYGYTF. In nucleotides, the CDR3 is TGCGCCAGCAGACCGCGGACAGCAAACTATGGCTACACCTTC.

V is TRBV5-1 and J is TRBJ2-1; the D gene is possibly TRBD2 (6 bases). This CDR3 region has 14 residues. Germline V CDR1 and CDR2: SGHRS, YFSETQ. The ends were cut back, 10 bases at V and 8 bases at J, with 22 bases in the middle. CDR3 sequence: CAGALADRVDEQFF. In DNA form, the CDR3 reads TGCGCCGGAGCTTTAGCGGATAGGGTCGATGAGCAGTTCTTC.

The chain is built from TRBV12-3 or TRBV12-4 and TRBJ2-7, with 10 bases identical to TRBD2. There are 15 residues in the CDR3. With 6 bases clipped from V and 2 bases from J, the junction kept 7 bases outside the gene matches. The CDR3 protein is CASRDSSGSPYEQYF. DNA of the CDR3: TGTGCCAGCAGGGATTCTAGCGGGAGTCCCTACGAGCAGTACTTC.

This clonotype was detected ten times or more. V gene TRBV9 combines with J gene TRBJ2-1; D is undetermined. Germline V gene data show CDR1 as SGDLS and CDR2 as YYNGEE. Trimming stripped 6 bases from V and 5 bases from J, with 18 bases between. This CDR3 contains 15 residues. CDR3 sequence reads: CASTQWPTDHNEQFF. As DNA, the CDR3 is TGTGCCAGCACCCAGTGGCCCACCGACCACAATGAGCAGTTCTTC. Together with reference TRBV9 and TRBJ2-1, the CDR3 gives the full variable domain: DSGVTQTPKHLITATGQRVTLRCSPRSGDLSVYWYQQSLDQGLQFLIQYYNGEERAKGNILERFSAQQFPDLHSELNLSSLELGDSALYFCASTQWPTDHNEQFFGPGTRLTVL.

This clonotype was picked up a small number of times. The chain recombines TRBV2 with TRBJ2-5; TRBD2 is a possible D gene (7 bases). This CDR3 is built from 14 residues. V was clipped by 6 bases and J by 2 bases, with 13 bases between them. Germline-derived CDR1 and CDR2 are SNHLY and FYNNEI. The CDR3 DNA reads as TGTGCCAGCAGGAGGGGAGGGGGACAAGAGACCCAGTACTTC. Translating gives CASRRGGGQETQYF.

The rearrangement links TRBV9 to TRBJ2-3; 14 bases map to TRBD2. The V gene's germline CDR1 is SGDLS and CDR2 YYNGEE. The CDR3 is 16 amino acids. V was clipped by 1 base and J by 6 bases; unmatched bases: 4. Here the CDR3 reads CASSVSGTSGGDTQYF. CDR3 in DNA: TGTGCCAGCAGCGTATCCGGGACTAGCGGGGGTGATACGCAGTATTTT. Drawing the rest from reference TRBV9 and TRBJ2-3, the complete variable domain is DSGVTQTPKHLITATGQRVTLRCSPRSGDLSVYWYQQSLDQGLQFLIQYYNGEERAKGNILERFSAQQFPDLHSELNLSSLELGDSALYFCASSVSGTSGGDTQYFGPGTRLTVL.

This clonotype has only a few counts. The rearrangement joins TRBV7-6 to TRBJ1-5; the D gene is possibly TRBD1 (6 bases). The CDR3 is 16 amino acids. V was clipped by 1 base and J by 5 bases, with 15 bases between them. Germline V lookup: CDR1 SGHVS, CDR2 FNYEAQ. For the CDR3, the DNA is TGTGCCAGCAGCTTAGGGTTGGGGGGGCGCGATCAGCCCCAGCATTTT. Translating gives CASSLGLGGRDQPQHF.

This clonotype was recorded many times. The gene calls are TRBV7-2 and TRBJ2-1; D gene uncertain. The CDR3 sequence is 16 residues long. Germline CDR1 is SGHTA and CDR2 is FQGNSA. Trimming left V 3 bases short and J 0 bases short, with 12 bases between. DNA of the CDR3: TGTGCCAGCAGCTTCGGACCAGCGATCTCCTACAATGAGCAGTTCTTC. Protein sequence: CASSFGPAISYNEQFF.

This clonotype was seen a handful of times. The V gene is TRBV7-9, the J gene TRBJ2-5; tentative D call: TRBD1 (5 bases). The germline CDR1 and CDR2 sequences are SEHNR and FQNEAQ (reference sequence). The CDR3 length is 14 residues. V was clipped by 2 bases and J by 1 base, with 8 bases between them. The CDR3 sequence is CASSLRQSQETQYF. The CDR3 bases are TGTGCCAGCAGCTTACGACAGAGCCAAGAGACCCAGTACTTC.

This clonotype was recorded a few times. V gene TRBV4-1 combines with J gene TRBJ2-7; D ambiguous. Trimming removed 3 bases at V and 4 bases at J, with 10 bases between. The CDR3 runs to 13 residues. Germline CDR1 reads MGHRA; CDR2 reads YSYEKL. CDR3 in amino acids: CASSHPGLYEQYF. CDR3 nucleotides: TGCGCCAGCAGCCACCCAGGCTTATACGAGCAGTACTTC.

This clonotype was recorded at least ten times. This chain connects TRBV6-4 to TRBJ2-3; D may be TRBD1 (9 bases). The CDR3 totals 21 residues. Looked up from germline, CDR1 is MRHNA and CDR2 is SNTAGT. V lost 10 bases and J lost 7, with 42 bases in between. This CDR3 reads CATGTGSMALGSTGGVNTQYF. The CDR3 DNA reads as TGTGCCACCGGGACAGGGTCTATGGCTCTGGGTTCGACGGGGGGGGTGAATACGCAGTATTTT.

This clonotype was seen a few times. V gene TRBV18 combines with J gene TRBJ2-5; perhaps TRBD2 as D (5 bases). Germline CDR1 is KGHSH and CDR2 is LQKENI. The V and J ends lost 3 bases and 4 bases respectively, with 12 bases between them. The CDR3 sequence is 14 residues long. The CDR3 region has the DNA TGTGCCAGCTCACCCGGAGGTTTCGGAGAGACCCAGTACTTC. Amino acid sequence: CASSPGGFGETQYF.

This sequence joins TRBV3-1 and TRBJ2-2; 13 bases match TRBD2. Per germline, CDR1 LGHDT and CDR2 YNNKEL (reference sequence). The V gene end was trimmed by 0 bases and the J gene end by 5 bases; junction bases not matched to a gene: 6. The CDR3 is 18 amino acids. The CDR3 region has the DNA TGTGCCAGCAGCCAAGATACGCCGGGACTAGCGGGGACCGGGGAGCTGTTTTTT. Encoded protein: CASSQDTPGLAGTGELFF.

This chain links TRBV12-3 or TRBV12-4 with TRBJ1-2; the D is unclear. Trimming shortened V by 6 bases and J by 2 bases, and 10 bases separated the two germline ends. The CDR3 is 13 amino acids. The CDR3 DNA follows: TGTGCCAGCAGCACCGGCGGGAACTATGGCTACACCTTC. It translates to CASSTGGNYGYTF.

The chain links TRBV12-3 or TRBV12-4 to TRBJ2-7, with TRBD1 identical over 7 bases. Trimming cost V 6 bases and J 5 bases; bases outside gene matches: 7. This CDR3 is 13 amino acids long. As DNA, the CDR3 is TGTGCCAGCAGACCGACAGGGAAGGACGAGCAGTACTTC. Translation gives CASRPTGKDEQYF.